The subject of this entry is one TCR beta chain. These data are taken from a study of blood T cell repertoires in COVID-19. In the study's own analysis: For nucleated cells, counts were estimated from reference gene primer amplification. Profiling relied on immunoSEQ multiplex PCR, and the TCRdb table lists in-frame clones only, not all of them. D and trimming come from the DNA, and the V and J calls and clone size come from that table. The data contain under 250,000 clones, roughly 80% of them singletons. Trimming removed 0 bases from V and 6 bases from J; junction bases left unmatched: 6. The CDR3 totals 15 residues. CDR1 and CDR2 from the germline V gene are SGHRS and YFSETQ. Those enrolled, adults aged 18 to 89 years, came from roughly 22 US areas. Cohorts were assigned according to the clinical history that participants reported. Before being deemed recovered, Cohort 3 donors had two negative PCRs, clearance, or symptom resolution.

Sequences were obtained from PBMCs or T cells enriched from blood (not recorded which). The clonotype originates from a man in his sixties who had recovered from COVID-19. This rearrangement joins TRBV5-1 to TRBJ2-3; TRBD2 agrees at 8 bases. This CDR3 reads CASSLVGGAGDTQYF. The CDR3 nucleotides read TGCGCCAGCAGCTTGGTCGGGGGGGCCGGGGATACGCAGTATTTT. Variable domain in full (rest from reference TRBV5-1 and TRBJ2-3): KAGVTQTPRYLIKTRGQQVTLSCSPISGHRSVSWYQQTPGQGLQFLFEYFSETQRNKGNFPGRFSGRQFSNSRSEMNVSTLELGDSALYLCASSLVGGAGDTQYFGPGTRLTVL.